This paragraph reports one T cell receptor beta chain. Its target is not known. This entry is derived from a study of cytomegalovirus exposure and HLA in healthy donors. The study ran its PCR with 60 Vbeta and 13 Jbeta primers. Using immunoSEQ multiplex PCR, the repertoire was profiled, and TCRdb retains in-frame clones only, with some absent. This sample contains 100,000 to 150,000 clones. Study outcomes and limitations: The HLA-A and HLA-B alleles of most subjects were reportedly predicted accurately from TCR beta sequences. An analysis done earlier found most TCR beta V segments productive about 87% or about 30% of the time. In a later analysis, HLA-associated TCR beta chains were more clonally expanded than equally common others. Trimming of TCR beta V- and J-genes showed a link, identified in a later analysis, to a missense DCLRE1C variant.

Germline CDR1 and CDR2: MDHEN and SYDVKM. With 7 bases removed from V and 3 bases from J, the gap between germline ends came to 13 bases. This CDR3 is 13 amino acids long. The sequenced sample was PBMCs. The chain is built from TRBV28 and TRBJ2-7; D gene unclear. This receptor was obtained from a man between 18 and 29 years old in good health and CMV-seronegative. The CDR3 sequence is CASKVGRLYEQYF. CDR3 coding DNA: TGTGCCAGCAAAGTAGGCAGGCTCTACGAGCAGTACTTC. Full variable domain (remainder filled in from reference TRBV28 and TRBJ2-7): DVKVTQSSRYLVKRTGEKVFLECVQDMDHENMFWYRQDPGLGLRLIYFSYDVKMKEKGDIPEGYSVSREKKERFSLILESASTNQTSMYLCASKVGRLYEQYFGPGTRLTVT.